A single count supports the clone carrying this T cell receptor (beta chain). Its antigen is currently unknown. The sample comes from a study of cytomegalovirus exposure and HLA in healthy donors. Study in general: Earlier, 150 million to 200 million T cells were analyzed, and 95 million to 140 million unique TCR beta sequences were found among them. Study results and caveats: Follow-up analysis later connected one missense variant in DCLRE1C with trimming of TCR beta V- and J-genes. In a later analysis, DRB1 alleles had the most associated TCRs; HLA-C alleles the fewest.

The PCR had 60 Vbeta and 13 Jbeta primers. Sequencing was performed with immunoSEQ multiplex PCR; in TCRdb, only in-frame clones are kept and a portion is missing. The table lists approximately 110,000 clones, under 70% of them singletons. V lost 7 bases, J lost 0 bases, and 21 bases lay in between. The length of the CDR3 is 17 residues. Germline V CDR1 and CDR2: MNHEY, SMNVEV (reference sequence). This TCR came from a man aged 18 to 30 in good health and CMV-seropositive. Source material: PBMCs. The rearrangement uses TRBV27 and TRBJ1-2; D is undetermined. CDR3 protein: CASTLSISTTPNYGYTF. The CDR3 DNA sequence: TGTGCCAGCACACTTTCTATATCGACAACTCCTAACTATGGCTACACCTTC.